Listed below are T cell receptor beta chains from one sample, sequenced in a study of T cells in Graves' hyperthyroidism and ophthalmopathy. TCRdb called the multiplex PCR reads again in MiXCR, with one record for every CDR3 protein. There are 310,000 or so distinct CDR3 sequences in the sample; 17% occur only once, and around 57% lies in the top ten. The sample consisted of blood. The receptors here all came from a woman in her sixties or seventies with Graves' ophthalmopathy. The CDR3 runs from the conserved cysteine through the conserved F or W. Fields, in order: CDR3 DNA, CDR3 protein, D gene, V gene, clone size, CDR3 length, J gene. The D gene is left open where the match is weak. Not every row has a clone size; where given, it reads once, few, many or a size class.

TGTGCCAGTAAAGCGGGGGCCAACGTCCTGACTTTC | CASKAGANVLTF | NA | TRBV19 | NA | 12 | TRBJ2-6
TGTGCCAGCAGACCCCCCCGGACTAGCGGCCCTGAGCAGTTCTTC | CASRPPRTSGPEQFF | TRBD2 | TRBV7-9 | NA | 15 | TRBJ2-1
TGTGCCATACGGGGGGGCCCTTCCTACGAGCAGTACTTC | CAIRGGPSYEQYF | TRBD2 | TRBV10-3 | NA | 13 | TRBJ2-7
TGCGCCAGCAGCCAAGACTACCCCGGCATCAGCTATGGCTACACCTTC | CASSQDYPGISYGYTF | NA | TRBV4-1 | few | 16 | TRBJ1-2
TGTGCCAGCAGTTGGGACAGGGCGGGTGGCTACACCTTC | CASSWDRAGGYTF | TRBD1 | TRBV12-3/TRBV12-4 | many | 13 | TRBJ1-2
TGCAGTGCTAGAGTTAGGGGTTTGACTGAAGCTTTCTTT | CSARVRGLTEAFF | NA | TRBV20-1 | many | 13 | TRBJ1-1
TGCAGTGCCGAGGGTGATGGGGCGGGGGAGCAGTACTTC | CSAEGDGAGEQYF | NA | TRBV20-1 | many | 13 | TRBJ2-7
TGTGCCAGCACATCGAGGAGGAACACTGAAGCTTTCTTT | CASTSRRNTEAFF | NA | TRBV28 | NA | 13 | TRBJ1-1
TGTGCCAGCAGCTGGGGGCCGGGACCTAAAGGAAACACCATATATTTT | CASSWGPGPKGNTIYF | NA | TRBV7-2 | NA | 16 | TRBJ1-3
TGCGCCAGCAGCCGCCCGGGACCCCGAAGGACCTACGAGCAGTACTTC | CASSRPGPRRTYEQYF | NA | TRBV4-1 | NA | 16 | TRBJ2-7
TGCAGTGCTAGAGAGTTCGGGACGACGGACCTGACTTTC | CSAREFGTTDLTF | NA | TRBV20-1 | NA | 13 | TRBJ2-6
TGTGCCAGCAGCTCGGGACTAGCGGGAGGGTACGCAGATACGCAGTATTTT | CASSSGLAGGYADTQYF | TRBD2 | TRBV7-2 | few | 17 | TRBJ2-3
TGTGCCAGCAGACGGGCTGGTTCACCCCTCCACTTT | CASRRAGSPLHF | NA | TRBV12-3/TRBV12-4 | NA | 12 | TRBJ1-6